This TCR beta chain emerged from a study of CD8 T cells in ankylosing spondylitis. Study results and caveats: A motif of under 10 highly homologous TCR beta variants was seen as apparently characteristic of ankylosing spondylitis blood. Peripheral blood samples showed relatively rare disease-linked clones, and these clones were CD8+. Both synovial fluid and blood in reactive arthritis had previously been reported to carry some motif variants. From matched ankylosing spondylitis synovial fluid, disease-linked clones were reportedly recovered at significantly enriched levels.

With V trimmed by 5 bases and J by 1 base, 4 bases remained unmatched. CDR3 size: 14 residues. A word on this clonotype: The antigen is not known.

Each TCR beta library was made by quantitative 5'-RACE that incorporated molecular barcodes. TCRdb redid the calling of the 5' RACE reads with MiXCR, one entry per CDR3 protein. Counted here are about 750,000 distinct CDR3 sequences, under 20% occurring once; the ten biggest clones make up approximately 18%. The chain links TRBV12-3 or TRBV12-4 to TRBJ2-5; 7 bases agree with TRBD2. The receptor was isolated from a male donor with ankylosing spondylitis. The material sequenced was blood, either unsorted or a sorted T cell fraction (not recorded which). The CDR3: CASSRTRSQETQYF. CDR3 nucleotide sequence: TGTGCCAGCAGTCGGACTAGAAGCCAAGAGACCCAGTACTTC.